These T cell receptor beta chains were read from a single sample in a study of cytomegalovirus exposure and HLA in healthy donors. Clones were read by immunoSEQ multiplex PCR, and TCRdb kept only the in-frame ones, dropping some. The data contain about 110,000 clones, 69% of them singletons. Material: PBMCs. All receptors derive from an older woman in good health and CMV-seropositive. CDR3s leave out the opening cysteine and the closing phenylalanine or tryptophan. A D gene is named only where the DNA matches it firmly.

V gene: TRBV18
D gene: TRBD1
CDR3 protein: ASSPQSGGEAEAF

V gene: TRBV11-2
D gene: NA
CDR3 protein: ASSLGQNTEAF

V gene: TRBV5-6
D gene: NA
CDR3 protein: ASMALRGESYEQY

V gene: TRBV27
D gene: TRBD1
CDR3 protein: ASSLFPPLGQNSGNTIY

V gene: TRBV19
D gene: TRBD1
CDR3 protein: ASRAGTANTEAF

V gene: TRBV2
D gene: NA
CDR3 protein: ASSEAFFYT

V gene: TRBV30
D gene: TRBD1
CDR3 protein: AWATGAWLNTEAF

V gene: TRBV9
D gene: NA
CDR3 protein: ASSLTGGTAVSYEQY

V gene: TRBV2
D gene: NA
CDR3 protein: ASSEQENTGELF

V gene: TRBV11-2
D gene: NA
CDR3 protein: ASSFTGPTEAF

V gene: TRBV13
D gene: NA
CDR3 protein: ASSLGEGVQDGYT

V gene: TRBV19
D gene: TRBD1
CDR3 protein: ASSSTGGGRETQY

V gene: TRBV10-3
D gene: TRBD1
CDR3 protein: AVRTGLNQPQH

V gene: TRBV5-1
D gene: NA
CDR3 protein: ASSLSQGRGYT

V gene: TRBV7-8
D gene: NA
CDR3 protein: ASSFQGGTSEAF

V gene: TRBV9
D gene: TRBD1
CDR3 protein: ASSPLTGTGVGYT

V gene: TRBV5-1
D gene: NA
CDR3 protein: ASRLGPDTDTQY

V gene: TRBV6-4
D gene: TRBD1
CDR3 protein: ASSMDRARVWNTEAF

V gene: TRBV19
D gene: NA
CDR3 protein: ASSKADTGAGANVLT

V gene: TRBV11-2
D gene: NA
CDR3 protein: ASSLDPRYQPQH

V gene: TRBV6-5
D gene: NA
CDR3 protein: ASSYVQGIGTEAF

V gene: TRBV30
D gene: NA
CDR3 protein: AWSVLSASGNTIY

V gene: TRBV6-5
D gene: TRBD2
CDR3 protein: ASSPLAGGYNEQF

V gene: TRBV4-1
D gene: TRBD2
CDR3 protein: ASSQGTSANNEQF

V gene: TRBV2
D gene: NA
CDR3 protein: ASSGLHGGELF

V gene: TRBV12-5
D gene: TRBD2
CDR3 protein: AGGGMDTQY

V gene: TRBV5-4
D gene: TRBD1
CDR3 protein: ASSETGGSYEQY

V gene: TRBV5-6
D gene: NA
CDR3 protein: ASSGGLPNQPQH

V gene: TRBV6-6
D gene: TRBD1
CDR3 protein: ASSLDRENTEAF

V gene: TRBV5-4
D gene: TRBD1
CDR3 protein: ASSLDRGQGMNTEAF

V gene: TRBV7-2
D gene: NA
CDR3 protein: ASSSGVVSQPQH

V gene: TRBV6-5
D gene: NA
CDR3 protein: ASRRQVSNEKLF

V gene: TRBV5-1
D gene: NA
CDR3 protein: ASSRTTVASGTEAF

V gene: TRBV5-1
D gene: NA
CDR3 protein: ASSPPPGDTGANVLT

V gene: TRBV6-6
D gene: NA
CDR3 protein: ASSYSSRGSDTQY

V gene: TRBV5-1
D gene: NA
CDR3 protein: ASSLEGAGELF

V gene: TRBV7-9
D gene: NA
CDR3 protein: ASSSESLRSYGYT

V gene: TRBV7-2
D gene: NA
CDR3 protein: ASSLEVTYEQY

V gene: TRBV5-1
D gene: NA
CDR3 protein: ASSPGQPNYGYT

V gene: TRBV6-1
D gene: NA
CDR3 protein: ASSVNRGGNTIY

V gene: TRBV5-5
D gene: NA
CDR3 protein: ASSFTDSNHEQY

V gene: TRBV6-5
D gene: TRBD1
CDR3 protein: ASSRPTGIGTEAF

V gene: TRBV7-6
D gene: TRBD1
CDR3 protein: ATSLGQGRDIQY

V gene: TRBV30
D gene: NA
CDR3 protein: AWRKQGNNQPQH

V gene: TRBV19
D gene: TRBD1
CDR3 protein: ASSAGQGSSGYT

V gene: TRBV12-5
D gene: NA
CDR3 protein: AKRAFWGLSGNTIY

V gene: TRBV6-5
D gene: NA
CDR3 protein: ASRRGGADTGELF